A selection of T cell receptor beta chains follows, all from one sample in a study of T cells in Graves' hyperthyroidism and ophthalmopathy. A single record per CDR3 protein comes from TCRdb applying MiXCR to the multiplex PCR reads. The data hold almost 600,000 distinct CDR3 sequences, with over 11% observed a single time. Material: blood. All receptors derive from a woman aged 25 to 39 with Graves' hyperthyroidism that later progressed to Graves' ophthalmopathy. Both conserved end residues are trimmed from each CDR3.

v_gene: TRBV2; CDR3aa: ASSESGLASLNTDTQY
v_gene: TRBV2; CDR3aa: ASSKRGEDSLAKNIQY
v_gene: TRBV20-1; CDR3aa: SASGGQGLTNEKLF
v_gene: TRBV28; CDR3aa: ASSGPATYEQY
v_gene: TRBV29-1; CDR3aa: SVGREAPYNEQF
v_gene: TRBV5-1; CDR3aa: ASSHDRGTYEQY
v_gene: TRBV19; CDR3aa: ASTARATGAGPREAF
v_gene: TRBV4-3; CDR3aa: ASSQSGTSAEAF
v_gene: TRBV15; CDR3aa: ATSSSAEQY
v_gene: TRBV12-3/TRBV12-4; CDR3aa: ATVYGPGELF
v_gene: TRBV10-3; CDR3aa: AISERTPYEQY
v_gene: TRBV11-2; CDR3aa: ASSSGHNEQF
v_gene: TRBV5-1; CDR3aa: ASSLLLRQGHEQY
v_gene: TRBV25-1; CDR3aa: ATLPSGYYNEQF
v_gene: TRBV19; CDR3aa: ASESRLAGGIEQF
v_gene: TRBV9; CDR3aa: ASSGQSLPDTQY
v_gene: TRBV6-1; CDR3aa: ASTSIRGEQY
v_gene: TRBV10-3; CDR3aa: AISERGPDTEAF
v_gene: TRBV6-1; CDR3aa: ASIDESSYEQY
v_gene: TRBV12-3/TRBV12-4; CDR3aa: ASSPQQVSGELF
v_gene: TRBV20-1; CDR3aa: SARTSESTDTQY
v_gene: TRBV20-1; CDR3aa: SARALPTPSSYNEQF
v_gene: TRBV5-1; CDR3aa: ASSLLREAGETQY
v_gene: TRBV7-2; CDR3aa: ASSAYQETQY
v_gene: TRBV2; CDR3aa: ASRSASGRALQY
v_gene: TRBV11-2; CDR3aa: ASSLGTGGPGPGANVLT
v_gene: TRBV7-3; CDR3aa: ASSSPTPASGRVSYNEQF
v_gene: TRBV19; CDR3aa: ASSIRASGGGYNEQF
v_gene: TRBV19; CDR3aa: ASSRLAGTNEQF
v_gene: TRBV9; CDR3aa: ASTSRGGLSGANVLT
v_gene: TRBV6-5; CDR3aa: ASSSGWTQPQH
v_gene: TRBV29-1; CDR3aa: SVGRGEQF
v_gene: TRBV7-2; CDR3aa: ASSPPASSREAQY
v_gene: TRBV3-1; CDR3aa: ASSHKTMNTEAF
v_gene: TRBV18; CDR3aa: ASSPPVNTFMNTEAF
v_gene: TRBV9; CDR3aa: ASTERDGTDTQY
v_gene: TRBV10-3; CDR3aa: AISESVAYEQY
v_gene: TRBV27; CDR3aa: ASSWDPSYEQY
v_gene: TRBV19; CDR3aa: ASSIPGRASNEQF
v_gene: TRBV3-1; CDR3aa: ASSQDQGADEQF
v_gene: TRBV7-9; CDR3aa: ASSYRLAGSSYNEQF
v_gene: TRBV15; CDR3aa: ATSRDLTGGLQETQY
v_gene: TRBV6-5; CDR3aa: ASSYGGQGQETQY
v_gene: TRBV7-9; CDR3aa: ASRRDASSYEQY
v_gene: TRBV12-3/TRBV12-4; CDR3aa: ASSLGQSTGAF
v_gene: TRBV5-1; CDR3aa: ASSLAPGGTQPQH
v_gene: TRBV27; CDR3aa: ASSLRDRDYGCT
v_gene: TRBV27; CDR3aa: ASSLSAGNPYEQY
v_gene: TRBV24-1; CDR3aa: ATSDFLTSTYNEQF
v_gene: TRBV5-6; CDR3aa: ASSRGGMSQETQY
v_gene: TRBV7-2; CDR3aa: ASSPTSGETQY
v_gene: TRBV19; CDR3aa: ASSIFGMGQNTEAF